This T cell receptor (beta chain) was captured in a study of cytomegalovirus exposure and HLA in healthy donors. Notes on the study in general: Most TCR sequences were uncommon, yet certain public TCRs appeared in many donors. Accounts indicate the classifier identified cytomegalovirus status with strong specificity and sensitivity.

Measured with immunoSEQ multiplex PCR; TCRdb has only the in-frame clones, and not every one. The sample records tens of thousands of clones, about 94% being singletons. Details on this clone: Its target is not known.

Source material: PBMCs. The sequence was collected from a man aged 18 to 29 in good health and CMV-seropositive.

CDR3 loop: CASSFRLLNTEAFF. Written as DNA, the CDR3 is TGTGCCAGCAGTTTCCGGTTGTTGAACACTGAAGCTTTCTTT. The rearrangement links TRBV28 to TRBJ1-1; D call uncertain. Trimming stripped 3 bases from V and 0 bases from J, with 8 bases between. Germline CDR1 and CDR2: MDHEN and SYDVKM. The CDR3 length is 14 residues.